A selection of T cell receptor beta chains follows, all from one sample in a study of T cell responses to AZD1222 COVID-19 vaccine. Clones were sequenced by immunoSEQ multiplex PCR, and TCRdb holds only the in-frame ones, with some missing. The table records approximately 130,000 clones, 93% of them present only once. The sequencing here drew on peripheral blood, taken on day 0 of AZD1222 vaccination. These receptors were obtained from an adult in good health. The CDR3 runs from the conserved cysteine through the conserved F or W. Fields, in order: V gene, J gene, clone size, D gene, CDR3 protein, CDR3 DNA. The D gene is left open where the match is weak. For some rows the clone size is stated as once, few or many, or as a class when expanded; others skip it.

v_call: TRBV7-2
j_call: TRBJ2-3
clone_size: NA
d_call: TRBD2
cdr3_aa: CASSPTSGRADTQYF
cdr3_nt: TGTGCCAGCAGCCCGACTAGCGGGAGGGCAGATACGCAGTATTTT

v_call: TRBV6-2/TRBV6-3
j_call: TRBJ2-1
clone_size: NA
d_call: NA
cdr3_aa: CASSSPFGGDNEQFF
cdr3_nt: TGTGCCAGCAGTTCCCCCTTCGGGGGAGACAATGAGCAGTTCTTC

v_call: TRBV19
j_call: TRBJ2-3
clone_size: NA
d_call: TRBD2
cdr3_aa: CASSIGPLAGLLTDTQYF
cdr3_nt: TGTGCCAGTAGTATAGGCCCCCTAGCGGGGCTTCTCACAGATACGCAGTATTTT

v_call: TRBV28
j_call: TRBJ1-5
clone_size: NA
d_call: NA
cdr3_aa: CASSFSDSNQPQHF
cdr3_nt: TGTGCCAGCAGTTTCTCAGATAGCAATCAGCCCCAGCATTTT

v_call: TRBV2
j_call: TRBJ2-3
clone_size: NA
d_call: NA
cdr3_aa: CASSEKGHTQYF
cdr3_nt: TGTGCCAGCAGCGAAAAGGGCCATACGCAGTATTTT

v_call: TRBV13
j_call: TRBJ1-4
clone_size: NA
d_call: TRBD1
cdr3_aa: CASSFRDSATNEKLFF
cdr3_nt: TGTGCCAGCAGCTTCCGGGACAGCGCAACTAATGAAAAACTGTTTTTT

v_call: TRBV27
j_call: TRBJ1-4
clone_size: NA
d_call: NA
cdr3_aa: CASSHLRDINEKLFF
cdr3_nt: TGTGCCAGCAGTCACCTCCGGGATATTAATGAAAAACTGTTTTTT

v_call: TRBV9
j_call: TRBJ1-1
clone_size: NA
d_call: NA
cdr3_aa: CASSVQINTEAFF
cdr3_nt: TGTGCCAGCAGCGTACAGATCAACACTGAAGCTTTCTTT

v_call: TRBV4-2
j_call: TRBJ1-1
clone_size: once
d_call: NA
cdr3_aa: CASSQGVAGTSNTEAFF
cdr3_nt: TGTGCCAGCAGCCAAGGGGTAGCCGGGACCTCGAACACTGAAGCTTTCTTT

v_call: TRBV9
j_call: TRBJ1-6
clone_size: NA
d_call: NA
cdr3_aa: CASSAGTAGSPLHF
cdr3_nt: TGTGCCAGCAGCGCCGGGACCGCGGGTTCACCCCTCCACTTT

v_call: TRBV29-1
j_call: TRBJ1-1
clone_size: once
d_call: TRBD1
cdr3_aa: CSVKGDRNTEAFF
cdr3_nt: TGCAGCGTAAAGGGGGACAGGAACACTGAAGCTTTCTTT

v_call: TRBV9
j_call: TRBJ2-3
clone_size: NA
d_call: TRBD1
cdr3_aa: CASSVGGGADTQYF
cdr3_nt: TGTGCCAGCAGCGTAGGAGGGGGCGCAGATACGCAGTATTTT

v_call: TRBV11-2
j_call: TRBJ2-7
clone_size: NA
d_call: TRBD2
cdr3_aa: CASSLRLAGGGASYEQYF
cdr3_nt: TGTGCCAGCAGCTTACGGCTAGCGGGAGGAGGGGCCTCCTACGAGCAGTACTTC

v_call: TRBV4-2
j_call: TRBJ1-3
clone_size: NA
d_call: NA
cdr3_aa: CASSQALEGSGNTIYF
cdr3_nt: TGTGCCAGCAGCCAAGCTTTGGAAGGCTCTGGAAACACCATATATTTT

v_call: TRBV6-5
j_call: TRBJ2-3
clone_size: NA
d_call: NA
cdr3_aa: CASMWEATDTQYF
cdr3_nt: TGTGCCAGCATGTGGGAAGCGACAGATACGCAGTATTTT

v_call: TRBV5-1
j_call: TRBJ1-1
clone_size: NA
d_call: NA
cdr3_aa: CASREVKTPNTEAFF
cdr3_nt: TGCGCCAGCCGGGAGGTAAAAACTCCAAACACTGAAGCTTTCTTT

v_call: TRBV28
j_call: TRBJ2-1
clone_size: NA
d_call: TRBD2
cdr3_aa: CASSPRWGLAGGDNEQFF
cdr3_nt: TGTGCCAGCAGCCCAAGGTGGGGACTAGCGGGAGGGGACAATGAGCAGTTCTTC

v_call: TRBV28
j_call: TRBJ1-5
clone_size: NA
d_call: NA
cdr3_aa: CASSSNLEDQPQHF
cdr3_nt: TGTGCCAGCAGTTCGAACTTAGAGGATCAGCCCCAGCATTTT

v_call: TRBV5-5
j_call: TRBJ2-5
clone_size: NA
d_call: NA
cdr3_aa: CASGKGALPGEETQYF
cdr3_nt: TGTGCCAGCGGGAAAGGGGCCCTGCCGGGTGAGGAGACCCAGTACTTC

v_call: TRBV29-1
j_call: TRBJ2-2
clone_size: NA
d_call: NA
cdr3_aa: CSGRDGLLNTGELFF
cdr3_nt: TGCAGCGGTAGAGACGGACTACTTAACACCGGGGAGCTGTTTTTT

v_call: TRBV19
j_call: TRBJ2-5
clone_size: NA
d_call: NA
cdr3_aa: CASSTGAGGGKETQYF
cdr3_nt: TGTGCCAGTAGTACAGGAGCCGGAGGAGGAAAAGAGACCCAGTACTTC

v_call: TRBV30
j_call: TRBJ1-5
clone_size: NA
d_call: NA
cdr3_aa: CAWSVVPGDQPQHF
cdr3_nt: TGTGCCTGGAGTGTTGTTCCAGGGGATCAGCCCCAGCATTTT

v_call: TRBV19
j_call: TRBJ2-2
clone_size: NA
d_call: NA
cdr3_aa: CASSIGTGTRGELFF
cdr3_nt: TGTGCCAGTAGTATAGGGACGGGGACAAGGGGGGAGCTGTTTTTT

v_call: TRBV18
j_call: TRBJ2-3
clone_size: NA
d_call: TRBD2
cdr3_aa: CASSPRRQGLAGSTDTQYF
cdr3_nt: TGTGCCAGCTCACCGCGCAGACAGGGACTAGCGGGAAGCACAGATACGCAGTATTTT

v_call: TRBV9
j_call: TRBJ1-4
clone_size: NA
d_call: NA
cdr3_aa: CASSVGTVATNEKLFF
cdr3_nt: TGTGCCAGCAGCGTAGGAACGGTTGCAACTAATGAAAAACTGTTTTTT

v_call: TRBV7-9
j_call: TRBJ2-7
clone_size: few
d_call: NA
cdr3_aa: CASSAERGVLSSYEQYF
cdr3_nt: TGTGCCAGCAGCGCCGAAAGGGGTGTACTTAGCTCCTACGAGCAGTACTTC

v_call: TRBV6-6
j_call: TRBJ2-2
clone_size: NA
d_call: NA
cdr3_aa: CASSTGTGELFF
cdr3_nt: TGTGCCAGCAGTACGGGGACCGGGGAGCTGTTTTTT

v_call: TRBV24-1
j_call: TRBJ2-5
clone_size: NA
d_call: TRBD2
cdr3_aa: CATSKSSSGSRETQYF
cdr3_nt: TGTGCCACCAGTAAGTCCTCTAGCGGGAGTCGAGAGACCCAGTACTTC

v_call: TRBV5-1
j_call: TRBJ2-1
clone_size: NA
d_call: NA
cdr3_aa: CASSFPQDQNGKFF
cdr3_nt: TGCGCCAGCAGCTTTCCCCAGGACCAAAACGGAAAGTTCTTC

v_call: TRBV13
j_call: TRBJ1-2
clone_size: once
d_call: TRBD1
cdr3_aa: CASSRNRGPDYGYTF
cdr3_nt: TGTGCCAGCAGCCGGAACAGGGGGCCCGACTATGGCTACACCTTC

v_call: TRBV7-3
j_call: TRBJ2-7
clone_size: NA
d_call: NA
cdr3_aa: CASSPLPGGVGEQYF
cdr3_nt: TGTGCCAGCAGCCCCCTTCCCGGGGGCGTGGGCGAGCAGTACTTC

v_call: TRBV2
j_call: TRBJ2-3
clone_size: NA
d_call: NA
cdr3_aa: CASRDDASDTQYF
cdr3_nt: TGTGCCAGCAGGGACGACGCTTCAGATACGCAGTATTTT

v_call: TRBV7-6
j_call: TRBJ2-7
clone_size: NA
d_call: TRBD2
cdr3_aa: CASSLQLAGNYEQYF
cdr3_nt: TGTGCCAGCAGCTTACAACTAGCGGGGAACTACGAGCAGTACTTC

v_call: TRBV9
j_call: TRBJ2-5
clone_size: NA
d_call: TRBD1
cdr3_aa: CASSVGGRGETQYF
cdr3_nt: TGTGCCAGCAGCGTAGGCGGCAGGGGGGAGACCCAGTACTTC

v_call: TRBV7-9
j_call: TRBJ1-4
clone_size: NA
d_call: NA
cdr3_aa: CASSFWPVGSDEKLFF
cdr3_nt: TGTGCCAGCAGCTTTTGGCCCGTGGGGTCCGATGAAAAACTGTTTTTT

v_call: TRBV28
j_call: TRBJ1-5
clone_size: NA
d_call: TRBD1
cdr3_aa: CASSLAGTADNQPQHF
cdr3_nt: TGTGCCAGCAGTTTAGCGGGGACAGCCGACAATCAGCCCCAGCATTTT

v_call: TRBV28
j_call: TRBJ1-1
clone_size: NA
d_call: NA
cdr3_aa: CATRPMGGRLNTEAFF
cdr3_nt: TGTGCCACCAGGCCTATGGGGGGACGATTGAACACTGAAGCTTTCTTT

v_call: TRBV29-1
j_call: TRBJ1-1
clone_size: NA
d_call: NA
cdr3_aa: CSVEDGMNTEAFF
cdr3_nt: TGCAGCGTTGAAGATGGAATGAACACTGAAGCTTTCTTT

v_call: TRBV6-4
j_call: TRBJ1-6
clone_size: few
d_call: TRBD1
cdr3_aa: CASRDSDRGSPLHF
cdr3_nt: TGTGCCAGCAGGGATTCGGACAGGGGTTCACCCCTCCACTTT

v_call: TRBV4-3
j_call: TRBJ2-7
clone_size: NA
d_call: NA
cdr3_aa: CASSQDVSTYEQYF
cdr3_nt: TGCGCCAGCAGCCAAGATGTTAGTACCTACGAGCAGTACTTC

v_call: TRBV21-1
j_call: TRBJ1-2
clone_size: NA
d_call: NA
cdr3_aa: CASSKERFLGDYGYTF
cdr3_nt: TGTGCCAGCAGCAAAGAGCGTTTTTTAGGGGACTATGGCTACACCTTC

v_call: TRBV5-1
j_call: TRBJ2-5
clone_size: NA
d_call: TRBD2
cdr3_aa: CASSVTSGLGETQYF
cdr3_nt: TGCGCCAGCAGTGTGACTAGCGGACTCGGGGAGACCCAGTACTTC

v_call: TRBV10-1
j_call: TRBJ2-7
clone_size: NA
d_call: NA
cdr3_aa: CASSESGAYEQYF
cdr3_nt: TGCGCCAGCAGTGAGTCTGGGGCCTACGAGCAGTACTTC

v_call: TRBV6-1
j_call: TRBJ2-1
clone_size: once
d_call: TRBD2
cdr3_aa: CASSEESSGKGSYNEQFF
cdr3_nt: TGTGCCAGCAGTGAAGAGTCTAGCGGGAAGGGGTCCTACAATGAGCAGTTCTTC

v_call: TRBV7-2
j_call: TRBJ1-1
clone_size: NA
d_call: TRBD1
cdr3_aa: CASSLTDRATEAFF
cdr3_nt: TGTGCCAGCAGCCTTACCGACAGGGCCACTGAAGCTTTCTTT

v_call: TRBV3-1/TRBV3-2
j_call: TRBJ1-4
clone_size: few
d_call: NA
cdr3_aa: CASSRPGLNEKLFF
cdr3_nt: TGTGCCAGCAGCCGTCCGGGGCTTAATGAAAAACTGTTTTTT

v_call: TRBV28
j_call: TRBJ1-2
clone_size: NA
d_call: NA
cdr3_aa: CASITGVGPGGYTF
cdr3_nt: TGTGCCAGCATAACCGGGGTTGGGCCTGGTGGCTACACCTTC

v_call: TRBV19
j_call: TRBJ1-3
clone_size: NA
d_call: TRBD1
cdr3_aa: CASRGQLSGNTIYF
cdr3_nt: TGTGCCAGTAGGGGACAGCTCTCTGGAAACACCATATATTTT

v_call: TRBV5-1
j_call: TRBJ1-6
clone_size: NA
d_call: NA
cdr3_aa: CASSHRDGGDSPLHF
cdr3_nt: TGCGCCAGCAGCCACCGGGACGGAGGTGATTCACCCCTCCACTTT

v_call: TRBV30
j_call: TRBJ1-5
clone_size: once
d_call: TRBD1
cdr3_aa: CAWRDRQGLGNQPQHF
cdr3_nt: TGTGCCTGGAGAGACCGACAGGGTTTGGGCAATCAGCCCCAGCATTTT

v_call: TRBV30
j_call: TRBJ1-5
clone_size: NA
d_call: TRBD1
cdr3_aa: CAWTRTGMGQPQHF
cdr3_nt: TGTGCCTGGACCCGGACAGGGATGGGCCAGCCCCAGCATTTT

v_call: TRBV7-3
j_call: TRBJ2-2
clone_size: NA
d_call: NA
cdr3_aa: CASSLTPGATGELFF
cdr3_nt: TGTGCCAGCAGCTTAACCCCGGGGGCGACCGGGGAGCTGTTTTTT

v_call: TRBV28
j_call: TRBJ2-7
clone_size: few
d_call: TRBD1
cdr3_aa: CASSPSRQGVRYEQYF
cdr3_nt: TGTGCCAGCAGTCCATCTAGACAGGGGGTAAGGTACGAGCAGTACTTC

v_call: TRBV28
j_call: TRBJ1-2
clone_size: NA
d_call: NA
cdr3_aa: CASSLWGSPRYGYTF
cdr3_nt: TGTGCCAGCAGTTTATGGGGCAGCCCCCGGTATGGCTACACCTTC

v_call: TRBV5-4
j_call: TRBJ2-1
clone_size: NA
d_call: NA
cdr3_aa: CASTVSIDSYNEQFF
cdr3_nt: TGTGCCAGCACCGTATCCATTGACTCCTACAATGAGCAGTTCTTC

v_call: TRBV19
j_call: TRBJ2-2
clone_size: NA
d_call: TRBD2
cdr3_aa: CASSSNSGSTGELFF
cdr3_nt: TGTGCCAGTAGTTCTAATAGCGGGAGCACCGGGGAGCTGTTTTTT

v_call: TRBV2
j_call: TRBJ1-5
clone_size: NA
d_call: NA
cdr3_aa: CASRTNQPQHF
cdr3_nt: TGTGCCAGCAGGACGAATCAGCCCCAGCATTTT

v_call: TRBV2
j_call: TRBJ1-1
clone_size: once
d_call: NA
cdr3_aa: CARSTGRNTEAFF
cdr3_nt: TGTGCCAGGTCTACAGGGAGGAACACTGAAGCTTTCTTT

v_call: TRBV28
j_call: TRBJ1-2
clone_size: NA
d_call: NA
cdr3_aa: CASSFSGQTPNYGYTF
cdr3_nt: TGTGCCAGCAGTTTTTCCGGACAGACCCCTAACTATGGCTACACCTTC